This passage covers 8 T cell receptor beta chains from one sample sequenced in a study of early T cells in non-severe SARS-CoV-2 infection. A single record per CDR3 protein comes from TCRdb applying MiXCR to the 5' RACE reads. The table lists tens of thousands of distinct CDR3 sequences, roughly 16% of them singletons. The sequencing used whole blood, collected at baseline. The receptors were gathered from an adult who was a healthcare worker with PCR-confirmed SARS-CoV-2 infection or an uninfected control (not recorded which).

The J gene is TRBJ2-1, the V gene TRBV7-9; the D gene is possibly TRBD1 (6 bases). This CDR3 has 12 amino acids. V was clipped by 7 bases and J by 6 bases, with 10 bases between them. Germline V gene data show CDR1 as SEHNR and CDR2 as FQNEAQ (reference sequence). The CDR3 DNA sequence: TGTGCCAGCACAGGGGAGAGCAATGAGCAGTTCTTC. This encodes CASTGESNEQFF.

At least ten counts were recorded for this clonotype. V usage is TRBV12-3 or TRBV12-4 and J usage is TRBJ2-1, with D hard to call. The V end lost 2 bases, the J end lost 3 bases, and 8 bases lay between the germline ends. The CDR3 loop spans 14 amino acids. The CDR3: CASSLRRDYNEQFF. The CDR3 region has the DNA TGTGCCAGCAGTTTAAGACGAGACTACAATGAGCAGTTCTTC.

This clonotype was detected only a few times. The CDR3: CAWKSGGRADTQYF. CDR3 DNA: TGTGCCTGGAAAAGCGGGGGGAGGGCAGATACGCAGTATTTT. The V gene is TRBV30, the J gene TRBJ2-3; 9 bases align to TRBD2. CDR1 is GTSNPN, CDR2 SVGIG, per germline (reference sequence). V dropped 4 bases and J dropped 4; count of bases not matched to a gene: 6. The CDR3 runs 14 residues.

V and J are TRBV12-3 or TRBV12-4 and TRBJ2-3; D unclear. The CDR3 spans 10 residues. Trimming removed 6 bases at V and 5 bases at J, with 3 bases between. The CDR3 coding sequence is TGTGCCAGCAGAGGAGATACGCAGTATTTT. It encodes CASRGDTQYF.

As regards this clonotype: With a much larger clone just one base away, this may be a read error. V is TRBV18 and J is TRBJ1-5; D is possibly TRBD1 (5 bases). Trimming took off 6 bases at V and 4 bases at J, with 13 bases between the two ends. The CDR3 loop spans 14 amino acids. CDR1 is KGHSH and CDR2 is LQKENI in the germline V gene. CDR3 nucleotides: TGTGCCAGCTCGCTACTAAACAGGAATCAGCCCCAGCATTTT. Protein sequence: CASSLLNRNQPQHF.

The CDR3 here is CASSITRDAGTNNEQFF. The CDR3 DNA sequence: TGTGCCAGTAGTATTACGAGGGACGCGGGGACTAACAATGAGCAGTTCTTC. The gene calls are TRBV19 and TRBJ2-1; 7 bases are shared with TRBD2. Germline V gene data show CDR1 as LNHDA and CDR2 as SQIVND (reference sequence). This CDR3 comprises 17 residues. V was pared by 3 bases and J by 5 bases, with 13 bases of the junction left unmatched.

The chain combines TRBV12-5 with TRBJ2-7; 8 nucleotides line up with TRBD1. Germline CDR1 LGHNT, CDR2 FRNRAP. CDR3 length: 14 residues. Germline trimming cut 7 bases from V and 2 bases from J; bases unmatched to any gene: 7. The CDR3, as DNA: TGTGCTAGTGCCATCCGACAGGGGCCCTACGAGCAGTACTTC. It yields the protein CASAIRQGPYEQYF.

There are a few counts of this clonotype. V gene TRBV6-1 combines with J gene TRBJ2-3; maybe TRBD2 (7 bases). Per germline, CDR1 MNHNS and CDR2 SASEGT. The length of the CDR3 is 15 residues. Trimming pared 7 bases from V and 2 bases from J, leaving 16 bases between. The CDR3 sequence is CASNLLGGPTDTQYF. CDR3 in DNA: TGTGCCAGCAACCTTTTGGGGGGGCCCACAGATACGCAGTATTTT.